The T cell receptor beta chain described here comes from a study of T-cell memory formation after mild COVID-19 listed by TCRdb under 2021. About the investigation overall: TCR sequence clusters from the two donors were found to be largely donor specific. In two donors, T-cell clones that expanded and contracted after mild COVID-19 were followed by sequencing TCRalpha and TCRbeta repertoires longitudinally. Two young, previously healthy adult volunteers made up the cohort, one male and one female.

The sequencer listed for this sample is Illumina NovaSeq 6000. cDNA libraries for TCRalpha and TCRbeta were prepared by 5'RACE using constant-segment primers, with sample barcodes and unique molecular identifiers added. RNA was extracted from every sample with Trizol reagent. Libraries were amplified in two PCR steps, with a second sample barcode and Illumina TruSeq adapters added in the second step. Sequencing of the libraries was done on an Illumina NovaSeq, producing 2 x 150 bp paired-end reads. Per the authors' processing: Reads were demultiplexed and collapsed into UMI-guided consensus sequences with migec v1.2.7. Using mixcr v2.1.11, UMI consensuses were aligned to TRA and TRB V and J templates and then assembled into clonotypes. Expanded or contracted clonotypes were those called significant by both edgeR and NoisET, with noise models trained on biological replicates. For edgeR calls, the cutoffs were a false discovery rate-adjusted p below 0.01 and a log2 fold-change threshold of 1. As an exploratory analysis of dynamics, max-normalized trajectories of the 1000 most abundant clonotypes were examined with PCA combined with hierarchical clustering. Separately sequenced CD4+ and CD8+ repertoires were used to assign a CD4 or CD8 phenotype to each responding clone. TCRdb applied fastp at Q25 and MiXCR to the public reads, then kept only in-frame beta chains. Identical CDR3 proteins give one entry, which carries the most common genes and DNA. Here the V and J calls rest on TCRdb's processing, not on the authors' analysis. The table for this sample lists under 200,000 distinct CDR3 sequences; 30% to 35% of them were counted only once. The top ten hold around 11% of the sample.

V was cut back by 3 bases and J by 2 bases, leaving a gap of 10 bases between them. The CDR3 covers 14 residues, taking in both the cysteine and the phenylalanine. This entry keeps only the CDR3 DNA: 42 bases, framed from base 1. The germline V gene (reference sequence) supplies CDR1 GTSNPN and CDR2 SVGIG. Paper-wide results and their limitations: Contracting CD4+ clones appeared mostly in the CM and EM memory subsets, whereas CD8+ clones were enriched in EMRA. Only two mild cases were covered by the study, and larger cohorts that include severe cases with pre-infection samples were considered necessary. Some responding clones were detected in pre-infection memory, which suggested that pre-existing cross-reactive memory T cells had joined the SARS-CoV-2 response. Clones that contracted from day 15 to 85 showed balanced CD4/CD8 phenotypes, whereas a second wave of clones that expanded from day 15 to 37 leaned towards CD4+. The second-wave clones that peaked on day 37 were not confirmed to be SARS-CoV-2 specific.

Ficoll-Paque density gradient centrifugation was used to isolate PBMCs. This clonotype was found once. Its antigen has not been determined. Base qualities are not at hand, and no much larger clone is one base apart. The sequence joins TRBV30 to TRBJ1-4; the D gene remains uncertain. The TCR comes from an adult woman who had mild COVID-19 (a few samples of this study predate the infection). The sample titles of this study are shuffled in the database, so cell type and time point are left out; the donor was told from shared clones. The sample was PBMCs or a T cell subset sorted from them (not recorded which). In nucleotides, the sequence is TGTGCCTGGAGCCTCCTTGGGACTAATGAAAAACTGTTTTTT. Its translation reads: CAWSLLGTNEKLFF.